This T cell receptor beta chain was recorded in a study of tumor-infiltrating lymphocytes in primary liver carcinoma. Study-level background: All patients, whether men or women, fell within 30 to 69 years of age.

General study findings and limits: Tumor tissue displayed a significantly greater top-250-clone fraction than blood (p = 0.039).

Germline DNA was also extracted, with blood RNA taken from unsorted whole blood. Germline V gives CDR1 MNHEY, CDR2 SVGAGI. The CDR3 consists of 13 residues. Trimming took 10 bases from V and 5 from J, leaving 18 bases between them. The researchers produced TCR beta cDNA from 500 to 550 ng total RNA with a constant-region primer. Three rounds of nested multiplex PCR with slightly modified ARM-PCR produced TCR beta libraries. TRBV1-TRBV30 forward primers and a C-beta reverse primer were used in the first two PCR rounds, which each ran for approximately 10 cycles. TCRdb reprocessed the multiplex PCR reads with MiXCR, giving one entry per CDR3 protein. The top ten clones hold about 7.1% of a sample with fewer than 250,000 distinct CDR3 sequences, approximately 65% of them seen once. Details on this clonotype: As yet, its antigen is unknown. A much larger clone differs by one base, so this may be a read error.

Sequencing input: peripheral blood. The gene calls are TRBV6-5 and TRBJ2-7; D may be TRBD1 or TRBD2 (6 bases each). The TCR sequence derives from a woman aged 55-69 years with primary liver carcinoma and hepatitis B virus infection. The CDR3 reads CANTPTGAHEQYF. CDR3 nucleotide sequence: TGTGCCAACACCCCAACGGGGGCCCACGAGCAGTACTTC.